Listed below are T cell receptor beta chains from one sample, sequenced in a study of vaccination and CD4 T cells after COVID-19. TCRdb reanalysed the PCR reads using MiXCR and keeps one entry per CDR3 protein. This table holds some 10,000 distinct CDR3 sequences, 40% to 45% found once. Antigens for these TCRs are unknown. Sequenced material: CD4+ T cells from blood, cultured in vitro. These receptors were obtained from a human donor who had recovered from COVID-19. The CDR3 runs from the conserved cysteine through the conserved F or W. The order of the fields is clone size, J gene, D gene, V gene, CDR3 DNA, CDR3 protein. A D gene is named only where the DNA matches it firmly. A clone size is listed for some rows: how often the clone was seen (once, few, many), or a class if it is expanded.

clone size: .
J gene: TRBJ1-5
D gene: .
V gene: TRBV5-1
CDR3 DNA: TGCGCCAGCAGCTTGAGTACCGGGAGCAATCAGCCCCAGCATTTT
CDR3 protein: CASSLSTGSNQPQHF

clone size: few
J gene: TRBJ1-5
D gene: .
V gene: TRBV6-4
CDR3 DNA: TGTGCCAGCGCCCGGGACACCCACCAGCCCCAGCATTTT
CDR3 protein: CASARDTHQPQHF

clone size: .
J gene: TRBJ1-5
D gene: TRBD1
V gene: TRBV6-2/TRBV6-3
CDR3 DNA: TGTGCCAGCAGTTACGTGGTCAGGGGGGGTGCAGACGGCAATCAGCCCCAGCATTTT
CDR3 protein: CASSYVVRGGADGNQPQHF

clone size: once
J gene: TRBJ2-1
D gene: .
V gene: TRBV11-2
CDR3 DNA: TGTGCCAGCAGCTTAGCTCTGTCAGGGGAGTTCTTC
CDR3 protein: CASSLALSGEFF

clone size: .
J gene: TRBJ1-4
D gene: .
V gene: TRBV6-1
CDR3 DNA: TGTGCCTCCAAGGGGGACCTTGAAAAACTGTTTTTT
CDR3 protein: CASKGDLEKLFF

clone size: few
J gene: TRBJ2-7
D gene: .
V gene: TRBV7-8
CDR3 DNA: TGTGCCAGCAGCTTAGCGACTTCCCTAAACTACGAGCAGTACTTC
CDR3 protein: CASSLATSLNYEQYF

clone size: .
J gene: TRBJ2-4
D gene: .
V gene: TRBV12-3/TRBV12-4
CDR3 DNA: TGTGCCAGCAGTCCCCCGGGGGGCGCCATGAACATTCAGTACTTC
CDR3 protein: CASSPPGGAMNIQYF

clone size: .
J gene: TRBJ2-3
D gene: TRBD2
V gene: TRBV12-3/TRBV12-4
CDR3 DNA: TGTGCCAGCAGTTGGACTAGCGGGGGGCCGAGCACAGATACGCAGTATTTT
CDR3 protein: CASSWTSGGPSTDTQYF

clone size: .
J gene: TRBJ1-6
D gene: .
V gene: TRBV6-1
CDR3 DNA: TGTGCCAGCAGTCGGGACGGAGATTCACCCCTCCACTTT
CDR3 protein: CASSRDGDSPLHF

clone size: once
J gene: TRBJ1-6
D gene: .
V gene: TRBV3-1
CDR3 DNA: TGTGCCAGCAAAACAATAGGTTCACCCCTCCACTTT
CDR3 protein: CASKTIGSPLHF

clone size: .
J gene: TRBJ1-2
D gene: .
V gene: TRBV6-1
CDR3 DNA: TGTGCCAGCAGTGAAGTACTTTGGAGTAGAGGCTACACCTTC
CDR3 protein: CASSEVLWSRGYTF

clone size: few
J gene: TRBJ2-5
D gene: TRBD2
V gene: TRBV6-5
CDR3 DNA: TGTGCCAGCAGTTCGGGACTAGCGGCGAAGGGGACCCAGTACTTC
CDR3 protein: CASSSGLAAKGTQYF

clone size: few
J gene: TRBJ1-1
D gene: .
V gene: TRBV6-1
CDR3 DNA: TGTGCCAGCCAATCAGGGGAGTCGCGAAACACTGAAGCTTTCTTT
CDR3 protein: CASQSGESRNTEAFF

clone size: few
J gene: TRBJ2-3
D gene: TRBD2
V gene: TRBV20-1
CDR3 DNA: TGCAGTGCTAGAAGGGAGCCAAGGACTAGCGGGGGGCCGTCCTATTTCACAGATACGCAGTATTTT
CDR3 protein: CSARREPRTSGGPSYFTDTQYF

clone size: few
J gene: TRBJ2-1
D gene: TRBD1
V gene: TRBV20-1
CDR3 DNA: TGCAGTGCTGGGGGACAGGGAGACAATGAGCAGTTCTTC
CDR3 protein: CSAGGQGDNEQFF

clone size: .
J gene: TRBJ1-2
D gene: .
V gene: TRBV12-5
CDR3 DNA: TGTGCTAGTGGTTTGGTACCCGGACTATATGGCTACACCTTC
CDR3 protein: CASGLVPGLYGYTF